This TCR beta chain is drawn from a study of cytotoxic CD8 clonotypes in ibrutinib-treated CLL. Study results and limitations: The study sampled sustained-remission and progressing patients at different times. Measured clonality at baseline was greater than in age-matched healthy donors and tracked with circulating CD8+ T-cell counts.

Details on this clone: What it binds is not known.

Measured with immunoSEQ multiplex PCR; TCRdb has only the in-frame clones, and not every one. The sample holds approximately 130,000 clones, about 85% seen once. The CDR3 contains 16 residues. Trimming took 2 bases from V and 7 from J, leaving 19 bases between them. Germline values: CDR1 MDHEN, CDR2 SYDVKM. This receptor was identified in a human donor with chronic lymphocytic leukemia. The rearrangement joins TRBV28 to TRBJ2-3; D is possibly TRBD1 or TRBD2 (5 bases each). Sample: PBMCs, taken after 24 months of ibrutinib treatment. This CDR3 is CASSLRGAQGRNTQYF. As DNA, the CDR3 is TGTGCCAGCAGTTTAAGAGGGGCTCAGGGAAGGAATACGCAGTATTTT.